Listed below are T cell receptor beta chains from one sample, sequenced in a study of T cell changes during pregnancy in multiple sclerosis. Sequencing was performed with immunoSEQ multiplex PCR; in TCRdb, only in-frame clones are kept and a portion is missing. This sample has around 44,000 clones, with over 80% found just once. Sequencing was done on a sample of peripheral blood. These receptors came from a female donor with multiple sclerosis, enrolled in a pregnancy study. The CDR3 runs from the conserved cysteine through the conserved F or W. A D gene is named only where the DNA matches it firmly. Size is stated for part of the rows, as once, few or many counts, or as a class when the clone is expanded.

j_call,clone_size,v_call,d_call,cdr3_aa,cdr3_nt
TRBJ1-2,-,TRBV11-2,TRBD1,CASSLGQGALVGYTF,TGTGCCAGCAGCTTGGGACAGGGCGCTCTTGTTGGCTACACCTTC
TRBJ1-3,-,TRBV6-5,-,CASSYRHSGNTIYF,TGTGCCAGCAGTTACAGACACTCTGGAAACACCATATATTTT
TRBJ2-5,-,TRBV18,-,CASSSGFRETQYF,TGTGCCAGCTCAAGCGGCTTCCGAGAGACCCAGTACTTC
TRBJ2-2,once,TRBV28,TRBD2,CASSPLGLAGTYDTGELFF,TGTGCCAGCAGTCCACTGGGACTAGCGGGAACATATGACACCGGGGAGCTGTTTTTT
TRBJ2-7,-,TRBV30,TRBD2,CALTSGRAVHEQYF,TGTGCCTTGACTAGCGGGAGGGCCGTACACGAGCAGTACTTC
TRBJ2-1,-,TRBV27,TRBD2,CASSFRAGVLGNEQFF,TGTGCCAGCAGTTTTCGAGCGGGAGTACTGGGGAATGAGCAGTTCTTC
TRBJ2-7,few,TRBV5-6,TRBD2,CASSLGVAGGGEQYF,TGTGCCAGCAGCTTGGGCGTAGCGGGAGGGGGCGAGCAGTACTTC
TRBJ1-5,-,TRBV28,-,CASSRFLNQPQHF,TGTGCCAGCAGTAGATTCCTCAATCAGCCCCAGCATTTT
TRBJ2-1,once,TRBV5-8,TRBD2,CASSLWLAGPYNEQFF,TGTGCCAGCAGCTTGTGGCTAGCGGGGCCCTACAATGAGCAGTTCTTC
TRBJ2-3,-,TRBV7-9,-,CASSPNSGPSTDTQYF,TGTGCCAGCAGCCCTAATAGCGGTCCTAGCACAGATACGCAGTATTTT
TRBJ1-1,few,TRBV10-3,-,CAIRAQGGGTEAFF,TGTGCCATCAGAGCGCAGGGAGGGGGCACTGAAGCTTTCTTT
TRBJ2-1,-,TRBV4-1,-,CASSQGGNYNEQFF,TGCGCCAGCAGCCAAGGTGGGAACTACAATGAGCAGTTCTTC
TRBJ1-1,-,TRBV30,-,CAWSPDGGEAFF,TGTGCCTGGAGCCCTGACGGGGGTGAAGCTTTCTTT
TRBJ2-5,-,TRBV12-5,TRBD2,CASGLVLRLAALESETQYF,TGTGCTAGTGGTTTGGTACTTCGGCTAGCGGCCCTCGAGTCAGAGACCCAGTACTTC
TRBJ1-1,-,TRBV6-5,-,CASSYSRGGDTEAFF,TGTGCCAGCAGTTACTCACGGGGGGGGGACACTGAAGCTTTCTTT
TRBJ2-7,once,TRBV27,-,CASSSIFNGPDEGSEQYF,TGTGCCAGCAGTTCCATCTTCAACGGGCCAGATGAGGGTTCCGAGCAGTACTTC
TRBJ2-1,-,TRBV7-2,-,CASSLEGYEQFF,TGTGCCAGCAGCTTAGAGGGGTATGAGCAGTTCTTC
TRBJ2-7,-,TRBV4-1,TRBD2,CASSFQAGPTYEQYF,TGCGCCAGCAGTTTCCAAGCGGGACCAACCTACGAGCAGTACTTC
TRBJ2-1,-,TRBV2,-,CASSDRGEQFF,TGTGCCAGCAGTGATAGAGGTGAGCAGTTCTTC
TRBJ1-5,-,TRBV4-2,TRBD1,CASSQDGQGRGNQPQHF,TGTGCCAGCAGCCAAGATGGACAGGGAAGAGGCAATCAGCCCCAGCATTTT
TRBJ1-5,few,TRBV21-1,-,CASSKEAGGNQPQHF,TGTGCCAGCAGCAAAGAAGCGGGGGGCAATCAGCCCCAGCATTTT
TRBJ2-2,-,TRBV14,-,CASSRQMNTGELFF,TGTGCCAGCAGCCGTCAGATGAACACCGGGGAGCTGTTTTTT
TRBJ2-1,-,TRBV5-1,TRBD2,CASSLAQGTSTGEQFF,TGCGCCAGCAGCTTGGCCCAGGGGACTAGCACAGGCGAGCAGTTCTTC
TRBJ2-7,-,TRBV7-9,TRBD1,CASTVRGRTGGYEQYF,TGTGCCAGCACCGTCCGTGGGCGGACAGGGGGCTACGAGCAGTACTTC